A single sample is the source of the 20 T cell receptor beta chains below, sequenced in a study of T-cell reconstitution after alpha-beta-depleted transplantation in children. Library preparation (for TCRbeta) was performed with unique molecular identifiers. TCRdb called the PCR reads again in MiXCR, with one record for every CDR3 protein. The sample lists about 240,000 distinct CDR3 sequences; around 13% were seen once. Specimen: PBMCs from the stem cell graft donor, collected from the stem cell graft. Receptor source: a human donor who donated a stem cell graft to a child with acute lymphoblastic leukemia.

This clonotype was found many times. This sequence joins TRBV12-3 or TRBV12-4 and TRBJ2-1; 7 bases fit TRBD2. This CDR3 region has 14 residues. The ends lost 5 bases at V and 10 bases at J; junction bases unmatched: 11. As DNA, the CDR3 is TGTGCCAGCAGTAGCGATGGGGAGGGAGCCGAGCAGTTCTTC. It encodes CASSSDGEGAEQFF.

The sample holds many counts of this clonotype. V is TRBV20-1 and J is TRBJ2-2, with unresolved D. The CDR3 contains 14 residues. Germline CDR1 is DFQATT and CDR2 is SNEGSKA (reference sequence). V lost 6 bases, J lost 1 base, and 12 bases lay in between. This CDR3 reads CSASDWGNTGELFF. In nucleotides, the CDR3 is TGCAGTGCATCAGATTGGGGGAACACCGGGGAGCTGTTTTTT.

This clonotype was recorded many times. The chain joins TRBV5-5 to TRBJ1-1; maybe TRBD1 (6 bases). The CDR3 is made up of 17 amino acids. Trimming took off 4 bases at V and 4 bases at J, with 23 bases between the two ends. CDR1 is SGHKS and CDR2 is YYEKEE in the germline V gene (reference sequence). The DNA of the CDR3 is TGTGCCAGCAGCCCCAGGCAGGGGAGCCTTACAAGCACTGAAGCTTTCTTT. This sequence encodes CASSPRQGSLTSTEAFF.

The sample holds one count of this clonotype. A read error is likely here: a far larger clone is one base away. This chain joins TRBV5-1 and TRBJ1-1; D remains ambiguous. CDR3 size: 12 residues. V lost 6 bases and J 4 bases, leaving 10 bases between the germline ends. Germline V gene sequence: CDR1 SGHRS, CDR2 YFSETQ. Written as DNA, the CDR3 is TGCGCCAGCACCTTCGGTGGCACTGAAGCTTTCTTT. The encoded protein is CASTFGGTEAFF.

Note on this clonotype: This sequence may be a read error, since a much larger clone differs from it by one base. V gene TRBV28 combines with J gene TRBJ1-1; tentative D call: TRBD1 (5 bases). Trimming took off 5 bases at V and 6 bases at J, with 10 bases between the two ends. The CDR3 runs 12 residues. Germline V gene lookup returns CDR1 MDHEN and CDR2 SYDVKM. Written as DNA, the CDR3 is TGTGCCAGCAGTCAACAGGCAGCTGAAGCTTTCTTT. Translation: CASSQQAAEAFF.

This clonotype was recorded many times. The V gene is TRBV7-2, the J gene TRBJ1-3, with 9 positions matching TRBD1. The CDR3 totals 16 residues. V dropped 5 bases and J dropped 0; count of bases not matched to a gene: 5. Germline assignment: CDR1 SGHTA and CDR2 FQGNSA. The CDR3 sequence is CASSPGTGNSGNTIYF. CDR3 bases: TGTGCCAGCAGCCCTGGGACAGGGAACTCTGGAAACACCATATATTTT.

This clonotype has a count of ten or more. CDR3: CSATQYTSGGNEQFF. The CDR3 DNA reads TGCAGTGCTACCCAGTACACTAGCGGGGGCAATGAGCAGTTCTTC. This chain joins TRBV20-1 and TRBJ2-1, with TRBD2 matching 11 bases. Per the germline V gene, CDR1 is DFQATT and CDR2 is SNEGSKA (reference sequence). The trim removed 4 bases at V and 6 bases at J, leaving 8 bases unmatched. This CDR3 comprises 15 residues.

V usage is TRBV7-9 and J usage is TRBJ1-1; the D gene is possibly TRBD1 (6 bases). The CDR3 has 11 amino acids. Germline V gene lookup returns CDR1 SEHNR and CDR2 FQNEAQ (reference sequence). V lost 6 bases to trimming and J lost 6 bases, with 8 bases between them. Written as DNA, the CDR3 is TGTGCCAGCAGGAGGGGGGCTGAAGCTTTCTTT. Translated, it gives CASRRGAEAFF.

This clonotype was observed at least ten times. This sequence joins TRBV11-2 and TRBJ1-4; 8 bases fit TRBD1. CDR1 and CDR2 from the germline V gene are SGHAT and FQNNGV. CDR3 length equals 14 residues. Losses at the gene ends were 5 bases for V and 11 bases for J; bases not matched to a gene: 10. Here the CDR3 reads CASSEGQVVRKLFF. Here the CDR3 DNA reads TGTGCCAGCAGCGAGGGACAGGTGGTTAGGAAACTGTTTTTT. Drawing the rest from reference TRBV11-2 and TRBJ1-4, the complete variable domain is EAGVAQSPRYKIIEKRQSVAFWCNPISGHATLYWYQQILGQGPKLLIQFQNNGVVDDSQLPKDRFSAERLKGVDSTLKIQPAKLEDSAVYLCASSEGQVVRKLFFGSGTQLSVL.

This clonotype was found many times. V is TRBV5-1 and J is TRBJ2-7, with 8 bases fitting TRBD1. This CDR3 is 13 amino acids long. CDR1 and CDR2 (germline): SGHRS, YFSETQ. The ends lost 6 bases at V and 2 bases at J; junction bases unmatched: 4. The CDR3 bases are TGCGCCAGCACGTCAGGGGGCACCTACGAGCAGTACTTC. Protein: CASTSGGTYEQYF.

This clonotype was picked up many times. J is TRBJ2-1 and V is TRBV7-9; TRBD2 is a possible D gene (6 bases). Germline V gives CDR1 SEHNR, CDR2 FQNEAQ (reference sequence). The CDR3 consists of 17 residues. V was pared by 2 bases and J by 0 bases, with 14 bases between. Here the CDR3 DNA reads TGTGCCAGCAGCTTAAGCCGGCGGGGAAGCTCCTACAATGAGCAGTTCTTC. Translated: CASSLSRRGSSYNEQFF.

This clonotype showed up many times. The V gene is TRBV30, the J gene TRBJ2-3, with D hard to call. Germline CDR1 GTSNPN, CDR2 SVGIG (reference sequence). The CDR3 is 11 residues long. The ends were cut back, 3 bases at V and 9 bases at J, with 10 bases in the middle. CDR3: CAWRIRVTQYF. The DNA for the CDR3 is TGTGCCTGGAGAATAAGGGTCACGCAGTATTTT.

This clonotype was counted many times. J is TRBJ2-3 and V is TRBV5-1; no clear D gene. The germline V and J ends were trimmed by 1 base and 6 bases, with 12 bases remaining between them. Germline lookup yields CDR1 SGHRS and CDR2 YFSETQ. This CDR3 comprises 14 residues. The CDR3 DNA follows: TGCGCCAGCAGCTTGACCTCCAGGTCGGATACGCAGTATTTT. Translated: CASSLTSRSDTQYF.

This clonotype was picked up many times. J is TRBJ2-2 and V is TRBV27; D not resolved. V gave up 3 bases and J gave up 6 bases, with 5 bases separating them. Germline values: CDR1 MNHEY, CDR2 SMNVEV (reference sequence). CDR3 length: 12 amino acids. Here the CDR3 reads CASSFGAGELFF. DNA of the CDR3: TGTGCCAGCAGTTTTGGGGCCGGGGAGCTGTTTTTT.

This clonotype was observed at least ten times. The chain uses TRBV7-9 and TRBJ2-7; TRBD1 matches at 8 bases. Germline CDR1 is SEHNR and CDR2 is FQNEAQ (reference sequence). J lost 10 bases, V lost 6 bases, and 17 bases had no gene match. The CDR3 spans 15 residues. The CDR3 DNA follows: TGTGCCAGCAGACGTGATCCGGGACAGGTATCAGAACAGTACTTC. It specifies CASRRDPGQVSEQYF. Drawing the rest from reference TRBV7-9 and TRBJ2-7, the complete variable domain is DTGVSQNPRHKITKRGQNVTFRCDPISEHNRLYWYRQTLGQGPEFLTYFQNEAQLEKSRLLSDRFSAERPKGSFSTLEIQRTEQGDSAMYLCASRRDPGQVSEQYFGPGTRLTVT.

This clonotype was seen many times. This sequence joins TRBV24-1 and TRBJ2-3; 8 positions match TRBD1. The CDR3 consists of 18 residues. V was clipped by 5 bases and J by 2 bases; unmatched bases: 14. Per germline, CDR1 KGHDR and CDR2 SFDVKD. CDR3 amino acids: CATSATPTRDRNTDTQYF. The DNA of the CDR3 is TGTGCCACCAGTGCTACTCCCACCCGGGACAGGAACACAGATACGCAGTATTTT.

This clonotype was found many times. The V and J genes are TRBV4-3 and TRBJ2-3, with TRBD1 matching over 9 bases. V shed 6 bases and J 0 bases; nucleotides not matched to a gene: 10. Germline values: CDR1 LGHNA, CDR2 YSLEER. There are 17 residues in the CDR3. CDR3 loop: CASSPPGQGTSTDTQYF. CDR3 coding DNA: TGCGCCAGCAGTCCCCCGGGACAGGGAACTAGCACAGATACGCAGTATTTT.

This clonotype was seen at least ten times. The chain links TRBV4-2 to TRBJ2-5; D perhaps matches TRBD2 (7 bases). The CDR3 extends over 14 amino acids. The V end was cut by 4 bases, the J end by 5 bases, with 14 bases between. Germline V CDR1 and CDR2: LGHNA, YNFKEQ. The CDR3 nucleotides are TGTGCCAGCAGCCTCGAGGGCGGGGGCGAGACCCAGTACTTC. Translating gives CASSLEGGGETQYF.

This clonotype came up a few times. J is TRBJ2-2 and V is TRBV20-1, with 9 bases that match TRBD2. The CDR3 is 18 amino acids. The J segment lost 3 bases and the V segment lost 2 bases, leaving 13 bases of the junction unmatched. Germline V gene lookup returns CDR1 DFQATT and CDR2 SNEGSKA (reference sequence). The CDR3 here is CSARTSEAGGHDTGELFF. The CDR3 bases are TGCAGTGCTAGAACTTCCGAGGCGGGGGGGCACGACACCGGGGAGCTGTTTTTT.

This clonotype was seen ten or more times. This chain uses TRBV28 with TRBJ2-7; 9 nucleotides line up with TRBD1. J gave up 2 bases and V 4 bases, and 6 bases lay outside the gene matches. The CDR3 spans 15 residues. Germline V gene sequence: CDR1 MDHEN, CDR2 SYDVKM. The chain's CDR3 is CASSWPGQGTYEQYF. For the CDR3, the DNA is TGTGCCAGCAGTTGGCCGGGACAGGGAACCTACGAGCAGTACTTC.